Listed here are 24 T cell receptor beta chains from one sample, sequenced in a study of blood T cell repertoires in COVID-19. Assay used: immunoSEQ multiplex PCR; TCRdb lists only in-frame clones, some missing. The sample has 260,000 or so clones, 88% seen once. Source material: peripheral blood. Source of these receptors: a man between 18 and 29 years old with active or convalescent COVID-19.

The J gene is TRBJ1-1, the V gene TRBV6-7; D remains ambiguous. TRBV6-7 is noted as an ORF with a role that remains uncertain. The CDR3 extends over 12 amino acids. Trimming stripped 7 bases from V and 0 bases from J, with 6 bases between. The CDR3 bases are TGTGCCAGCATAGACTTGAACACTGAAGCTTTCTTT. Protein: CASIDLNTEAFF.

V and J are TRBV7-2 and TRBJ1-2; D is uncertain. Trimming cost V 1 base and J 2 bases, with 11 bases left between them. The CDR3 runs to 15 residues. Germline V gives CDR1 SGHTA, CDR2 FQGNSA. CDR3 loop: CASSLDRSENYGYTF. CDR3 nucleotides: TGTGCCAGCAGCTTAGATCGGAGTGAGAACTATGGCTACACCTTC. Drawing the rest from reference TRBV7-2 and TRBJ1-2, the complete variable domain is GAGVSQSPSNKVTEKGKDVELRCDPISGHTALYWYRQSLGQGLEFLIYFQGNSAPDKSGLPSDRFSAERTGGSVSTLTIQRTQQEDSAVYLCASSLDRSENYGYTFGSGTRLTVV.

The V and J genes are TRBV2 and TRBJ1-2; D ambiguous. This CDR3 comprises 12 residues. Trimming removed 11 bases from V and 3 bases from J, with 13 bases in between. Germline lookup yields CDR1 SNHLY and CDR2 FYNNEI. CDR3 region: CACPGRDYGYTF. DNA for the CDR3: TGTGCCTGCCCTGGGAGGGACTATGGCTACACCTTC.

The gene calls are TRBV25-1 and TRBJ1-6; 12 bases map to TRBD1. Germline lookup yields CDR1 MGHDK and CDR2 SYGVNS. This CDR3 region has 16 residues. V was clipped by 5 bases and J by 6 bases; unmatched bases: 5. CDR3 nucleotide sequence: TGTGCCAGCAGTAAGGGACAGGGGGCGCCTAATTCACCCCTCCACTTT. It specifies CASSKGQGAPNSPLHF.

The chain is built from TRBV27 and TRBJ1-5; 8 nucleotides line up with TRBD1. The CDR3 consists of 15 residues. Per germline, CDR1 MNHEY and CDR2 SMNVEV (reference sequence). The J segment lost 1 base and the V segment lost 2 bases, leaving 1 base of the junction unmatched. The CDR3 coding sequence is TGTGCCAGCAGTTTAGACAGGGGAAGCAATCAGCCCCAGCATTTT. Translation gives CASSLDRGSNQPQHF.

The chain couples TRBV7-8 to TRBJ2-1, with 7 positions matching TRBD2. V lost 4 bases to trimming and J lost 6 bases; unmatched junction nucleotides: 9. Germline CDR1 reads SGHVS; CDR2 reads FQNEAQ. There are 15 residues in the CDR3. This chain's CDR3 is CASSSPGLTINEQFF. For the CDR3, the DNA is TGTGCCAGCAGCTCCCCGGGACTAACCATCAATGAGCAGTTCTTC.

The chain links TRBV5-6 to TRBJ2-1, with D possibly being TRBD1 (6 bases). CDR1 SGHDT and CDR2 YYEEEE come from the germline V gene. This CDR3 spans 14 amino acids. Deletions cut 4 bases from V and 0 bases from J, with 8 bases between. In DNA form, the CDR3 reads TGTGCCAGCAGCCAGGGGATCTCCTACAATGAGCAGTTCTTC. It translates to CASSQGISYNEQFF.

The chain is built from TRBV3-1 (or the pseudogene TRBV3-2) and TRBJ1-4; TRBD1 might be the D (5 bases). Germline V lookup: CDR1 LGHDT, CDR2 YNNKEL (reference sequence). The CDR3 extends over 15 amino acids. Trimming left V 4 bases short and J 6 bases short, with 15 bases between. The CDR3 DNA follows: TGTGCCAGCAGCCCATCGGGGGGGAGACATGAAAAACTGTTTTTT. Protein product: CASSPSGGRHEKLFF.

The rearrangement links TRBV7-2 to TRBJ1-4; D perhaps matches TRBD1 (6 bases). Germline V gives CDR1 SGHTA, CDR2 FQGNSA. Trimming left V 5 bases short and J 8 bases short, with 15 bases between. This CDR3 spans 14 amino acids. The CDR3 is CASSLTGSEEKLFF. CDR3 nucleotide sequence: TGTGCCAGCAGCCTTACAGGGTCTGAGGAAAAACTGTTTTTT. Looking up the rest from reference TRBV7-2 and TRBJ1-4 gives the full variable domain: GAGVSQSPSNKVTEKGKDVELRCDPISGHTALYWYRQSLGQGLEFLIYFQGNSAPDKSGLPSDRFSAERTGGSVSTLTIQRTQQEDSAVYLCASSLTGSEEKLFFGSGTQLSVL.

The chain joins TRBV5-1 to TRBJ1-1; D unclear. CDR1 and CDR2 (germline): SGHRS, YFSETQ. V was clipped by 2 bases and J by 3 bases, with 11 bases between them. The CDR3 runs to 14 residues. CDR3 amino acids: CASSFRGFDTEAFF. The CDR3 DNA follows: TGCGCCAGCAGCTTCCGGGGATTCGACACTGAAGCTTTCTTT.

The CDR3 spells CASQTGLAGNYEQYF. DNA of the CDR3: TGTGCCAGCCAAACCGGACTAGCGGGGAACTACGAGCAGTACTTC. The chain links TRBV2 to TRBJ2-7; 12 bases map to TRBD2. V gave up 8 bases and J gave up 3 bases; unmatched junction bases: 8. The V gene's germline CDR1 is SNHLY and CDR2 FYNNEI. This CDR3 is 15 amino acids long.

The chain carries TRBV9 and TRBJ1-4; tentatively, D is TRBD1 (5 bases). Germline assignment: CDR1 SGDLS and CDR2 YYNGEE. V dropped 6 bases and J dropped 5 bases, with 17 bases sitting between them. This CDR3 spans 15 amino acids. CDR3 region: CASNGGGTVNEKLFF. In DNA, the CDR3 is TGTGCCAGCAACGGCGGGGGGACGGTCAATGAAAAACTGTTTTTT.

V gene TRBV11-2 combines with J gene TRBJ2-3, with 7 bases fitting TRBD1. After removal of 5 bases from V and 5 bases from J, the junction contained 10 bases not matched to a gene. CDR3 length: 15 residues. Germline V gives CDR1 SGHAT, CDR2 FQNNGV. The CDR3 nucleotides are TGTGCCAGCAGCACAACCGGGACAGAGGAAGATACGCAGTATTTT. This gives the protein CASSTTGTEEDTQYF.

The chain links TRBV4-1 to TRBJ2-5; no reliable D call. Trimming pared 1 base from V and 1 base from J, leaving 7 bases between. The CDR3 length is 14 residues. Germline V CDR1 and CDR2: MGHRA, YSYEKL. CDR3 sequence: CASSQVQIQETQYF. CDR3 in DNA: TGCGCCAGCAGCCAAGTCCAGATCCAAGAGACCCAGTACTTC.

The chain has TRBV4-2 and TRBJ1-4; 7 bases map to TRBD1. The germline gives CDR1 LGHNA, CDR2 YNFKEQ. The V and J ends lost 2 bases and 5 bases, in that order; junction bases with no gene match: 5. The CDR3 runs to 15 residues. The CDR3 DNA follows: TGTGCCAGCAGCCAACCGGGACAGCCCAATGAAAAACTGTTTTTT. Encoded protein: CASSQPGQPNEKLFF.

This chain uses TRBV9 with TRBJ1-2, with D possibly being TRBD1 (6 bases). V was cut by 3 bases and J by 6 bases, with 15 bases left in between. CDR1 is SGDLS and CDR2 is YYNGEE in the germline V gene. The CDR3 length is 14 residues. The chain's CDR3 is CASSEGGGEDGYTF. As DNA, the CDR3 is TGTGCCAGCAGCGAAGGGGGGGGAGAAGATGGCTACACCTTC.

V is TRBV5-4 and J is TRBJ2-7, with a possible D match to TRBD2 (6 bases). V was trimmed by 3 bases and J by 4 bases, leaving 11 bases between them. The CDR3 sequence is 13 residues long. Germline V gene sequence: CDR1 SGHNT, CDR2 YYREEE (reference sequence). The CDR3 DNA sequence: TGTGCCAGCAGCTCCGGGACTGATTACGAGCAGTACTTC. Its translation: CASSSGTDYEQYF.

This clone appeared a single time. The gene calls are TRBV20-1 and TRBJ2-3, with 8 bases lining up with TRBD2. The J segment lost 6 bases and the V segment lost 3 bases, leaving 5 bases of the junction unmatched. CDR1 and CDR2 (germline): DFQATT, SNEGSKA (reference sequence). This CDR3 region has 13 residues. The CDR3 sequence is CSASTSGKDTQYF. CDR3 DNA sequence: TGCAGTGCTAGTACTAGCGGTAAGGATACGCAGTATTTT.

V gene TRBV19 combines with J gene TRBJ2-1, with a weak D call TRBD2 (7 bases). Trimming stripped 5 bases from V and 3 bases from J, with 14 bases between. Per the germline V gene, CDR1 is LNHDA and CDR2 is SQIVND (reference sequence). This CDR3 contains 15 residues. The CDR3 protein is CASSLGGDYYNEQFF. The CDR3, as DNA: TGTGCCAGTAGTCTAGGGGGGGACTACTACAATGAGCAGTTCTTC.

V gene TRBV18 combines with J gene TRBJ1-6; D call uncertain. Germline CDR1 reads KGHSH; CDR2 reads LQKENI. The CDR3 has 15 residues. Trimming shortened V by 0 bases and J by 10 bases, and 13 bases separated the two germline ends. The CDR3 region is CASSPPDREGSPLHF. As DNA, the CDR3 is TGTGCCAGCTCACCACCGGACCGGGAAGGGTCACCCCTCCACTTT.

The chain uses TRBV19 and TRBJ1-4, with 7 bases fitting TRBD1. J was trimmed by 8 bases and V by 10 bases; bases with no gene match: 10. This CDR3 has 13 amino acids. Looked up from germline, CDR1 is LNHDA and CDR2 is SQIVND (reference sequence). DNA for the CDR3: TGTGCCATAACGCAGGGGGACGCAGAAAAACTGTTTTTT. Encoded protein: CAITQGDAEKLFF.

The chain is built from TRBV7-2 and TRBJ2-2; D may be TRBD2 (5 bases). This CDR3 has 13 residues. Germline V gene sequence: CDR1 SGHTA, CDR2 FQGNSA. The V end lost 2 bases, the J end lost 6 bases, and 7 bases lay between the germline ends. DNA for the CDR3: TGTGCCAGCAGCTTATTGGGAGCCGGGGAGCTGTTTTTT. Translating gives CASSLLGAGELFF.

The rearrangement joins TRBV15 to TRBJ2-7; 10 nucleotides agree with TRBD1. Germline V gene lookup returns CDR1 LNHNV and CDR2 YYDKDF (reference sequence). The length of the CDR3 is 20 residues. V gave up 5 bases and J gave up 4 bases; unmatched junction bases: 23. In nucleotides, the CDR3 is TGTGCCACCAGCTCTCACCCGTTGCCAGGGACAGGGGTTAAAACGTACGAGCAGTACTTC. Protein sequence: CATSSHPLPGTGVKTYEQYF.

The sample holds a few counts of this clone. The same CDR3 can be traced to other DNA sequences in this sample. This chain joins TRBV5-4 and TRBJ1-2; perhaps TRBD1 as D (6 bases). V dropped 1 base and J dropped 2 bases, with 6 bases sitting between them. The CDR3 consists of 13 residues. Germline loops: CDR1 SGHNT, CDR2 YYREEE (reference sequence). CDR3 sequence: CASSLQGNYGYTF. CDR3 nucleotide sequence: TGTGCCAGCAGCTTGCAGGGGAACTATGGCTACACCTTC.